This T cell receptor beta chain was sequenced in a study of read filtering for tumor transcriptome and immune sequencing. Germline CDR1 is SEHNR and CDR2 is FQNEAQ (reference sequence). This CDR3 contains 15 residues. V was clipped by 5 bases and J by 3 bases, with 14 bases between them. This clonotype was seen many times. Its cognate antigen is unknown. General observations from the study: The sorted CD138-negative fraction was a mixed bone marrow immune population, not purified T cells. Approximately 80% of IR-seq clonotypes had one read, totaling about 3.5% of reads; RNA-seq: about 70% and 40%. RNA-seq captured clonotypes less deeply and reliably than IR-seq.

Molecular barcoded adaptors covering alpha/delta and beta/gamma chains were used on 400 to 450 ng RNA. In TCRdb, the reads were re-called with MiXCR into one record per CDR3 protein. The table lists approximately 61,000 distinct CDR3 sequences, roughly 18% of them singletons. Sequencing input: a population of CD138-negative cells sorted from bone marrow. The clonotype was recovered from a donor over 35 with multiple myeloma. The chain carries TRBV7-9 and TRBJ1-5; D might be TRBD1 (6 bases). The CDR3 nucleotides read TGTGCCAGCAGCCAAGGGGGATCCCACAATCAGCCCCAGCATTTT. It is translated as CASSQGGSHNQPQHF.